A single T cell receptor (beta chain) is shown here with its context. Repertoires were generated with immunoSEQ multiplex PCR, while TCRdb's copy carries only in-frame clones and drops some. The sample lists about 2,100,000 clones, approximately 94% occurring once. The sample belongs to a study of shared clonotypes between healthy human individuals. The naive CD8 population came from CD45RO-negative cells selected for CCR7, without terminally differentiated effector memory CD45RA+ cells. The healthy adult donors were HIV-negative and reported no recent acute infections or vaccinations. The CDR3 consists of 16 residues. The V end lost 6 bases, the J end lost 0 bases, and 16 bases lay between the germline ends. Germline CDR1 ENHRY, CDR2 SYGVKD.

The rearrangement links TRBV10-3 to TRBJ2-3; maybe TRBD2 (5 bases). What was sequenced was naive CD8+ T cells from PBMCs. This TCR was recovered from a man between 18 and 29 years old in good health. Some clones in this sample may be carry-over from other donors' samples. The CDR3 DNA follows: TGTGCCATCAGGGGAGCCCTCAGCCCTAGCACAGATACGCAGTATTTT. This translates into CAIRGALSPSTDTQYF.